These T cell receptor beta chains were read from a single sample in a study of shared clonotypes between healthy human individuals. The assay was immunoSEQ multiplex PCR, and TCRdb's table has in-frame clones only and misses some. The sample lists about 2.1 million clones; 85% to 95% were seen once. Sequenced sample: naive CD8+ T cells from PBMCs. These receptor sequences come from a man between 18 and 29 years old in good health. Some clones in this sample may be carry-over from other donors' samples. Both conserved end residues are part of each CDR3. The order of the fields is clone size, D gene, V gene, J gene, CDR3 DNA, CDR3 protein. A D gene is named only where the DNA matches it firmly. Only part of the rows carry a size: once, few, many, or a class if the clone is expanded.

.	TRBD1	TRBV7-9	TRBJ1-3	TGTGCCAGCAGCCAAGACCGGGACAGCTCTGGAAACACCATATATTTT	CASSQDRDSSGNTIYF
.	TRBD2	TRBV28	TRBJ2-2	TGTGCCAGCAGTGGGCTAGCGGTATCTCACACCGGGGAGCTGTTTTTT	CASSGLAVSHTGELFF
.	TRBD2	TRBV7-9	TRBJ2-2	TGTGCCAGCAGCTCCTGGAGCGGGAGCGGTACGGGGGAGCTGTTTTTT	CASSSWSGSGTGELFF
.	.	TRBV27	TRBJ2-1	TGTGCCAGCAAAGAGGACGGGTACAATGAGCAGTTCTTC	CASKEDGYNEQFF
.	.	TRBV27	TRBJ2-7	TGTGCCAGCAGTTTAGGGGGTGGGACAACCTACGAGCAGTACTTC	CASSLGGGTTYEQYF
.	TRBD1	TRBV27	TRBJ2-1	TGTGCCAGCAGTTCCCCGACAGGGGCCCTTGTGAATGAGCAGTTCTTC	CASSSPTGALVNEQFF
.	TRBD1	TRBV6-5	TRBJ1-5	TGTGCCAGCAGTGGCAGACAGGGAGCTCAGCCCCAGCATTTT	CASSGRQGAQPQHF
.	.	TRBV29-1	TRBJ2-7	TGCAGCGTTGAGGGGTTAGGCGAGCAGTACTTC	CSVEGLGEQYF
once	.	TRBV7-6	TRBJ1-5	TGTGCCAGCAGTCCGGACAGAAACCATCAGCCCCAGCATTTT	CASSPDRNHQPQHF
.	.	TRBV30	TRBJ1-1	TGTGCCTGGAGTCTCGGGACCCATACTGAAGCTTTCTTT	CAWSLGTHTEAFF
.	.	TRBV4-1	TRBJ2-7	TGCGCCAGCAGCCAAGAGGCCTGGGGAACCTACGAGCAGTACTTC	CASSQEAWGTYEQYF
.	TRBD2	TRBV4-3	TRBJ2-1	TGCGCCAGCAGCCCTGGGGCTAGCGGATACAATGAGCAGTTCTTC	CASSPGASGYNEQFF
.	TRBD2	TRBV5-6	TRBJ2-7	TGTGCCAGCAGCTTGGGGGTGCAGGGACTAGACTTCCACGAGCAGTACTTC	CASSLGVQGLDFHEQYF
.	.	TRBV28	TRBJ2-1	TGTGCCAGCAGTTTAATCGGATCCCCGTTCTTC	CASSLIGSPFF
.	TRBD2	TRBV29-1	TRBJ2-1	TGCAGCGTCGGACTAGCGGGCAACTACAATGAGCAGTTCTTC	CSVGLAGNYNEQFF
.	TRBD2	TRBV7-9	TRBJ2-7	TGTGCCAGCAGCACACTAGCGGGAGTCCCCTACGAGCAGTACTTC	CASSTLAGVPYEQYF
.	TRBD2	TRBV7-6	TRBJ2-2	TGTGCCAGCAGCTTAGACTTCACCGGGGGGACCGGGGAGCTGTTTTTT	CASSLDFTGGTGELFF
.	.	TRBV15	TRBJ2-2	TGTGCCACCTCTGGCGAGGGAGACACCGGGGAGCTGTTTTTT	CATSGEGDTGELFF
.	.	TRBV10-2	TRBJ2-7	TGCGCCAGCAGTTCTGGGTTCCGGAACGAGCAGTACTTC	CASSSGFRNEQYF
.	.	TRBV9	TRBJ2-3	TGTGCCAGCAGCGTAGGACTACCCACAGATACGCAGTATTTT	CASSVGLPTDTQYF
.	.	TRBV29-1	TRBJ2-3	TGCAGCGTTCCCGATACGCAGTATTTT	CSVPDTQYF
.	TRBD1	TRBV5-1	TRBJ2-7	TGCGCCAGCAGCTTAGCAGGGGGTATCTACGAGCAGTACTTC	CASSLAGGIYEQYF
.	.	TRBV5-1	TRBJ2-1	TGCGCCAGCAGACTCGGGTATAATGAGCAGTTCTTC	CASRLGYNEQFF
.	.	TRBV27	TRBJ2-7	TGTGCCATCGGCCGTAGCTCCTACGAGCAGTACTTC	CAIGRSSYEQYF
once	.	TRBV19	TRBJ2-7	TGTGCCAGTAGTATACTTCTTAACTCCTACGAGCAGTACTTC	CASSILLNSYEQYF
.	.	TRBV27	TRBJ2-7	TGTGCCAGCAGTGGAGGGGGCGTGTACGAGCAGTACTTC	CASSGGGVYEQYF
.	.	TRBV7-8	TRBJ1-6	TGTGCCAGCAGCTTAAGGGAAGCCCGTCATTCACCCCTCCACTTT	CASSLREARHSPLHF
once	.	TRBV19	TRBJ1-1	TGTGCCAGTAGTATTACAGGGAGGGGCACTGAAGCTTTCTTT	CASSITGRGTEAFF
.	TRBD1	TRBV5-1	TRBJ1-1	TGCGCCAGCAGCCCCGGGACAGGGAACACTGAAGCTTTCTTT	CASSPGTGNTEAFF
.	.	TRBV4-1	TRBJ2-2	TGCGCCAGCCAGCCGGGGATCCGGGCTGACACCGGGGAGCTGTTTTTT	CASQPGIRADTGELFF
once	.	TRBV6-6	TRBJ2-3	TGTGCCAGCAGCCAGGGTCCAGATACGCAGTATTTT	CASSQGPDTQYF
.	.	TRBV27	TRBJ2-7	TGTGCCAGCAGTCTCTCCCGACTAGAGGGCTACGAGCAGTACTTC	CASSLSRLEGYEQYF